Following are 5 T cell receptor beta chains from one sample sequenced in a study of blood T cell repertoires in COVID-19 (dated by TCRdb to about 2020). Library preparation used the immunoSEQ multiplex PCR assay. Here the immuneACCESS table is served through TCRdb, limited to in-frame sequences with V and J called. Missing clones are a known gap in these copies; in checked studies unresolved V genes cover under half, and the rest lacks a known reason. Present in this sample are about 14,000 clones, 83% of which were seen just once. Together, the top ten hold about 25% of the sample. Sequencing was performed on peripheral blood. The receptors were sampled from an older woman with acute or convalescent COVID-19.

This clone was observed a handful of times. The gene calls are TRBV30 and TRBJ1-5, with 8 bases identical to TRBD1. The V gene end was trimmed by 5 bases and the J gene end by 3 bases; junction bases not matched to a gene: 9. Germline V gives CDR1 GTSNPN, CDR2 SVGIG (reference sequence). This CDR3 comprises 15 residues. The DNA of the CDR3 is TGTGCCTGGTCCCTCAGGGGGCTCTACAATCAGCCCCAGCATTTT. Its translation: CAWSLRGLYNQPQHF.

V usage is TRBV5-5 and J usage is TRBJ2-7; the D gene is possibly TRBD1 (6 bases). Trimming removed 1 base at V and 2 bases at J, with 16 bases between. This CDR3 contains 16 residues. Germline V gene data show CDR1 as SGHKS and CDR2 as YYEKEE (reference sequence). In nucleotides, the CDR3 is TGTGCCAGCAGCTTGCGAACCGGGACAATTACCTACGAGCAGTACTTC. This encodes CASSLRTGTITYEQYF.

The chain joins TRBV7-2 to TRBJ2-7; D gene unclear. V was cut by 5 bases and J by 3 bases, with 11 bases left in between. The CDR3 length is 13 residues. The germline V gene has CDR1 SGHTA and CDR2 FQGNSA. The CDR3 sequence: CASSRAKNYEQYF. CDR3 sequence (DNA): TGTGCCAGCAGCCGCGCAAAAAACTACGAGCAGTACTTC. The whole variable domain, remainder taken from reference TRBV7-2 and TRBJ2-7, is GAGVSQSPSNKVTEKGKDVELRCDPISGHTALYWYRQSLGQGLEFLIYFQGNSAPDKSGLPSDRFSAERTGGSVSTLTIQRTQQEDSAVYLCASSRAKNYEQYFGPGTRLTVT.

The J gene is TRBJ2-1, the V gene TRBV7-7; TRBD2 aligns across 9 bases. Per the germline V gene, CDR1 is SSHAT and CDR2 is FNYEAQ (reference sequence). The CDR3 loop spans 15 amino acids. The V and J ends lost 1 base and 7 bases, in that order; junction bases with no gene match: 5. The CDR3, as DNA: TGTGCCAGCAGCTTAGGCGGGGGGGCCCGTAATGAGCAGTTCTTC. It translates to CASSLGGGARNEQFF.

The chain recombines TRBV6-2 or TRBV6-3 with TRBJ2-5, with D maybe TRBD2 (6 bases). This CDR3 has 14 residues. V lost 5 bases, J lost 4 bases, and 14 bases lay in between. Germline values: CDR1 MNHEY, CDR2 SVGEGT. The CDR3 region is CASSPRLGGETQYF. The CDR3 nucleotides read TGTGCCAGCAGTCCACGACTAGGTGGAGAGACCCAGTACTTC.